The rows below give T cell receptor beta chains drawn from one sample of a study of radiotherapy plus CTLA-4 blockade in lung cancer. Only in-frame clones appear in the TCRdb table, and some are missing; sequencing was by immunoSEQ multiplex PCR. This table has about 98,000 clones, roughly four fifths appearing once. The sample was peripheral blood, taken from a patient treated with radiotherapy plus ipilimumab. Receptors originate from a human donor with non-small cell lung cancer who had a partial response to radiotherapy plus ipilimumab. CDR3s include the opening cysteine and the closing phenylalanine or tryptophan. Each record gives: D gene, V gene, J gene, clone size, CDR3 protein, CDR3 DNA. The D gene is left open where the match is weak. Size is stated for part of the rows, as once, few or many counts, or as a class when the clone is expanded.

d_call: NA; v_call: TRBV28; j_call: TRBJ2-7; clone_size: NA; cdr3_aa: CASSLQGRSYEQYF; cdr3_nt: TGTGCCAGCAGTTTACAGGGTCGGTCCTACGAGCAGTACTTC
d_call: TRBD2; v_call: TRBV29-1; j_call: TRBJ2-1; clone_size: NA; cdr3_aa: CSVVLAGGIDEQFF; cdr3_nt: TGCAGCGTTGTACTAGCGGGAGGGATAGATGAGCAGTTCTTC
d_call: TRBD1; v_call: TRBV28; j_call: TRBJ2-5; clone_size: NA; cdr3_aa: CASSTGAQETQYF; cdr3_nt: TGTGCCAGCAGTACAGGGGCCCAAGAGACCCAGTACTTC
d_call: TRBD2; v_call: TRBV19; j_call: TRBJ2-2; clone_size: NA; cdr3_aa: CASSIDRREGYTGELFF; cdr3_nt: TGTGCCAGTAGTATAGATCGGCGGGAGGGATACACCGGGGAGCTGTTTTTT
d_call: NA; v_call: TRBV1; j_call: TRBJ2-7; clone_size: NA; cdr3_aa: CTSSQGGQNYEQYF; cdr3_nt: TGCACCAGCAGCCAAGGGGGACAGAACTACGAGCAGTACTTC
d_call: NA; v_call: TRBV5-6; j_call: TRBJ2-2; clone_size: few; cdr3_aa: CASSFPVGELFF; cdr3_nt: TGTGCCAGCAGCTTTCCTGTCGGGGAGCTGTTTTTT
d_call: NA; v_call: TRBV5-1; j_call: TRBJ2-5; clone_size: NA; cdr3_aa: CASSFGQSQQETQYF; cdr3_nt: TGCGCCAGCAGCTTTGGGCAGTCGCAACAAGAGACCCAGTACTTC
d_call: TRBD1; v_call: TRBV5-6; j_call: TRBJ1-1; clone_size: NA; cdr3_aa: CASSLGTALNTEAFF; cdr3_nt: TGTGCCAGCAGCTTAGGGACAGCGTTGAACACTGAAGCTTTCTTT
d_call: NA; v_call: TRBV10-2; j_call: TRBJ2-5; clone_size: once; cdr3_aa: CASRDTPASLETQYF; cdr3_nt: TGCGCCAGCAGGGACACCCCAGCCTCTCTGGAGACCCAGTACTTC
d_call: NA; v_call: TRBV5-1; j_call: TRBJ2-3; clone_size: NA; cdr3_aa: CASSYQVVPGNPTDTQYF; cdr3_nt: TGCGCCAGCAGCTACCAAGTGGTCCCAGGGAATCCCACAGATACGCAGTATTTT
d_call: TRBD2; v_call: TRBV5-5; j_call: TRBJ2-1; clone_size: NA; cdr3_aa: CASSLWREGEQFF; cdr3_nt: TGTGCCAGCAGCTTGTGGAGGGAGGGTGAGCAGTTCTTC
d_call: TRBD1; v_call: TRBV7-3; j_call: TRBJ1-2; clone_size: NA; cdr3_aa: CASSTAAGGDYTF; cdr3_nt: TGTGCCAGCTCGACGGCGGCAGGGGGTGACTACACCTTC
d_call: TRBD1; v_call: TRBV7-2; j_call: TRBJ1-2; clone_size: NA; cdr3_aa: CASSNDRANYGYTF; cdr3_nt: TGTGCCAGCAGCAACGACAGGGCTAACTATGGCTACACCTTC
d_call: NA; v_call: TRBV6-5; j_call: TRBJ2-1; clone_size: NA; cdr3_aa: CASSYTGKTYNEQFF; cdr3_nt: TGTGCCAGCAGTTACACGGGAAAAACCTACAATGAGCAGTTCTTC
d_call: TRBD2; v_call: TRBV18; j_call: TRBJ2-2; clone_size: NA; cdr3_aa: CASSPLAGSRTGELFF; cdr3_nt: TGTGCCAGCTCACCACTAGCGGGTTCTAGAACCGGGGAGCTGTTTTTT
d_call: TRBD1; v_call: TRBV6-5; j_call: TRBJ1-1; clone_size: NA; cdr3_aa: CASSYSRQGFTEAFF; cdr3_nt: TGTGCCAGCAGTTACTCGAGACAGGGGTTCACTGAAGCTTTCTTT
d_call: NA; v_call: TRBV10-1; j_call: TRBJ2-5; clone_size: NA; cdr3_aa: CASSSTGKETQYF; cdr3_nt: TGCGCCAGCAGCAGTACAGGGAAGGAGACCCAGTACTTC
d_call: TRBD1; v_call: TRBV7-3; j_call: TRBJ2-2; clone_size: NA; cdr3_aa: CASSFGRDSGELFF; cdr3_nt: TGTGCCAGCAGCTTCGGCAGGGACAGCGGGGAGCTGTTTTTT
d_call: TRBD1; v_call: TRBV7-2; j_call: TRBJ2-4; clone_size: NA; cdr3_aa: CASSPGTGGGWRNIQYF; cdr3_nt: TGTGCCAGCAGCCCCGGGACAGGGGGAGGATGGAGGAACATTCAGTACTTC
d_call: NA; v_call: TRBV5-6; j_call: TRBJ2-4; clone_size: NA; cdr3_aa: CASSSFDREVIQYF; cdr3_nt: TGTGCCAGCAGCTCTTTTGACAGAGAGGTCATTCAGTACTTC
d_call: NA; v_call: TRBV2; j_call: TRBJ2-2; clone_size: few; cdr3_aa: CASSEASTGELFF; cdr3_nt: TGTGCCAGCAGTGAAGCGAGTACCGGGGAGCTGTTTTTT
d_call: NA; v_call: TRBV28; j_call: TRBJ2-7; clone_size: NA; cdr3_aa: CASRKNRDYAGSSYEQYF; cdr3_nt: TGTGCCAGCAGGAAGAACAGGGACTACGCGGGAAGCTCCTACGAGCAGTACTTC
d_call: NA; v_call: TRBV11-3; j_call: TRBJ1-1; clone_size: few; cdr3_aa: CASSFTRNTEAFF; cdr3_nt: TGTGCCAGCAGCTTTACAAGGAACACTGAAGCTTTCTTT
d_call: TRBD1; v_call: TRBV7-9; j_call: TRBJ2-5; clone_size: once; cdr3_aa: CASSLELGTERETQYF; cdr3_nt: TGTGCCAGCAGCCTAGAATTGGGGACAGAGAGAGAGACCCAGTACTTC
d_call: TRBD2; v_call: TRBV11-2; j_call: TRBJ2-5; clone_size: NA; cdr3_aa: CASSPDPGLAGVGRETQYF; cdr3_nt: TGTGCCAGCAGCCCCGACCCGGGACTAGCGGGAGTAGGACGGGAGACCCAGTACTTC
d_call: NA; v_call: TRBV7-6; j_call: TRBJ2-7; clone_size: NA; cdr3_aa: CASSLGGQNYEQYF; cdr3_nt: TGTGCCAGCAGCTTAGGTGGACAGAACTACGAGCAGTACTTC
d_call: NA; v_call: TRBV27; j_call: TRBJ2-5; clone_size: NA; cdr3_aa: CASGPRLGQETQYF; cdr3_nt: TGTGCCAGCGGCCCCCGACTCGGTCAAGAGACCCAGTACTTC
d_call: TRBD2; v_call: TRBV11-2; j_call: TRBJ2-7; clone_size: NA; cdr3_aa: CASSSGTSGWNHYEQYF; cdr3_nt: TGTGCCAGCAGCTCAGGGACTAGCGGATGGAACCACTACGAGCAGTACTTC
d_call: TRBD1; v_call: TRBV6-1; j_call: TRBJ2-1; clone_size: few; cdr3_aa: CASSELLRDRGFF; cdr3_nt: TGTGCCAGCAGTGAACTCCTAAGGGACAGGGGGTTCTTC
d_call: TRBD1; v_call: TRBV19; j_call: TRBJ2-7; clone_size: once; cdr3_aa: CASSLRKGQTYEQYF; cdr3_nt: TGTGCCAGTAGTCTCCGGAAGGGACAGACCTACGAGCAGTACTTC
d_call: TRBD2; v_call: TRBV4-1; j_call: TRBJ2-2; clone_size: once; cdr3_aa: CASSRKRERGSGELFF; cdr3_nt: TGCGCCAGCAGCCGGAAGCGGGAGAGAGGTTCCGGGGAGCTGTTTTTT
d_call: NA; v_call: TRBV7-3; j_call: TRBJ1-2; clone_size: NA; cdr3_aa: CASSSQNAQGGYTF; cdr3_nt: TGTGCCAGCAGCTCACAAAACGCACAGGGTGGCTACACCTTC
d_call: TRBD1; v_call: TRBV7-3; j_call: TRBJ2-1; clone_size: once; cdr3_aa: CASSPGTGYNEQFF; cdr3_nt: TGTGCCAGCAGCCCTGGGACAGGATATAATGAGCAGTTCTTC
d_call: NA; v_call: TRBV5-1; j_call: TRBJ2-7; clone_size: NA; cdr3_aa: CASSLGQRSYEQYF; cdr3_nt: TGCGCCAGCAGCTTGGGGCAGCGTTCCTACGAGCAGTACTTC
d_call: NA; v_call: TRBV25-1; j_call: TRBJ2-5; clone_size: NA; cdr3_aa: CASSEYQGWEETQYF; cdr3_nt: TGTGCCAGCAGTGAATATCAGGGGTGGGAAGAGACCCAGTACTTC
d_call: NA; v_call: TRBV29-1; j_call: TRBJ1-2; clone_size: NA; cdr3_aa: CSVGRLYGYTF; cdr3_nt: TGCAGCGTTGGGCGGCTTTATGGCTACACCTTC
d_call: TRBD2; v_call: TRBV11-1; j_call: TRBJ2-1; clone_size: few; cdr3_aa: CASSLAGGTYNEQFF; cdr3_nt: TGTGCCAGCAGCTTAGCGGGAGGGACCTACAATGAGCAGTTCTTC
d_call: NA; v_call: TRBV15; j_call: TRBJ2-5; clone_size: NA; cdr3_aa: CATSLKTKAVETQYF; cdr3_nt: TGTGCCACCAGCCTAAAGACGAAAGCGGTGGAGACCCAGTACTTC
d_call: NA; v_call: TRBV18; j_call: TRBJ2-6; clone_size: NA; cdr3_aa: CASSPFLGANVLTF; cdr3_nt: TGTGCCAGCTCACCGTTTCTTGGGGCCAACGTCCTGACTTTC
d_call: NA; v_call: TRBV7-3; j_call: TRBJ1-1; clone_size: NA; cdr3_aa: CASSFQLGQITEAFF; cdr3_nt: TGTGCCAGCAGCTTTCAATTGGGGCAGATCACTGAAGCTTTCTTT
d_call: NA; v_call: TRBV10-3; j_call: TRBJ2-5; clone_size: NA; cdr3_aa: CAISDNQETQYF; cdr3_nt: TGTGCCATCAGTGACAACCAAGAGACCCAGTACTTC
d_call: TRBD1; v_call: TRBV7-2; j_call: TRBJ1-3; clone_size: NA; cdr3_aa: CASSSPPGQGALNTIYF; cdr3_nt: TGTGCCAGCAGCTCGCCCCCGGGACAGGGGGCTCTCAACACCATATATTTT
d_call: TRBD2; v_call: TRBV2; j_call: TRBJ2-1; clone_size: NA; cdr3_aa: CASREGGPVANEQFF; cdr3_nt: TGTGCCAGCAGGGAGGGAGGGCCGGTGGCCAATGAGCAGTTCTTC
d_call: TRBD1; v_call: TRBV7-3; j_call: TRBJ2-2; clone_size: few; cdr3_aa: CASSLVRDRDTGELFF; cdr3_nt: TGTGCCAGCAGCTTAGTCCGGGACAGGGATACCGGGGAGCTGTTTTTT
d_call: TRBD2; v_call: TRBV7-2; j_call: TRBJ2-1; clone_size: NA; cdr3_aa: CASSPAAGGFNEQFF; cdr3_nt: TGTGCCAGCAGCCCTGCGGCGGGAGGGTTTAATGAGCAGTTCTTC
d_call: NA; v_call: TRBV10-2; j_call: TRBJ2-7; clone_size: NA; cdr3_aa: CASNRRSGEQYF; cdr3_nt: TGCGCCAGCAATAGACGGTCGGGCGAGCAGTACTTC
d_call: TRBD1; v_call: TRBV6-1; j_call: TRBJ2-5; clone_size: NA; cdr3_aa: CASSEDRGRQETQYF; cdr3_nt: TGTGCCAGCAGCGAGGACAGGGGGCGCCAAGAGACCCAGTACTTC
d_call: TRBD2; v_call: TRBV6-6; j_call: TRBJ2-1; clone_size: once; cdr3_aa: CASSFSGSSYNEQFF; cdr3_nt: TGTGCCAGCAGTTTCAGCGGGAGCTCCTACAATGAGCAGTTCTTC